This record covers a single TCR beta chain. The CDR3 sequence is 12 residues long. Germline-derived CDR1 and CDR2 are PRHDT and FYEKMQ (reference sequence). J lost 12 bases, V lost 4 bases, and 6 bases had no gene match. In the original analysis: The assay estimated nucleated cells by amplifying reference gene primers. Libraries were prepared by immunoSEQ multiplex PCR; TCRdb keeps only in-frame clonotypes and omits some of them. The D gene and trimming were derived from the DNA, and the V and J assignments and clone size from that table. Of more than 300,000 clones listed, under 95% are singletons. The entry originates in a study of blood T cell repertoires in COVID-19. Study as a whole: Material from acute and convalescent COVID-19 was sourced from the United States, Italy and Spain.

The chain recombines TRBV13 with TRBJ2-1; 7 bases match TRBD1. The sequencing sample was made of peripheral blood. The sequence was obtained from a young woman who had recovered from COVID-19. CDR3 in DNA: TGTGCCAGCAGCTCCACAGGGGCCCCGCAGTTCTTC. This translates into CASSSTGAPQFF.